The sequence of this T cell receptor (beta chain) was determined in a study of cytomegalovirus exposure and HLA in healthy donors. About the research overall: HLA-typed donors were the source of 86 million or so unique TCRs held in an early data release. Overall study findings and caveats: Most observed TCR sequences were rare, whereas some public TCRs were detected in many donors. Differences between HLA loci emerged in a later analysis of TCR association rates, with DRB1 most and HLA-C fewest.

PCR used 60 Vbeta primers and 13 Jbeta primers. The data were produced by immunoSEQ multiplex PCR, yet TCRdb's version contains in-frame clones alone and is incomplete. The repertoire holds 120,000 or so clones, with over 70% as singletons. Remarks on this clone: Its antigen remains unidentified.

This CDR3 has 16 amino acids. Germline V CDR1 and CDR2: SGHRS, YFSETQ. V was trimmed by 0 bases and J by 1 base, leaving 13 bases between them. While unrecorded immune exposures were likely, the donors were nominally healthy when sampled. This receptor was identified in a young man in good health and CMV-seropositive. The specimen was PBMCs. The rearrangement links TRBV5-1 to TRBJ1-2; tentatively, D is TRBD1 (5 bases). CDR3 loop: CASSLAVGGGNYGYTF. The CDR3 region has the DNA TGCGCCAGCAGCTTGGCCGTAGGCGGGGGTAACTATGGCTACACCTTC.